The 32 T cell receptor beta chains below were found in one sample sequenced in a study of T-cell reconstitution after alpha-beta-depleted transplantation in children. Molecular barcoding with unique molecular identifiers was used for the TCRbeta library. TCRdb re-analysed the PCR reads in MiXCR, keeping a single row per CDR3 protein. The data hold approximately 640,000 distinct CDR3 sequences, with 16% observed a single time. Material: PBMCs from the stem cell graft donor, obtained from the stem cell graft. The receptors derive from a human donor who donated a stem cell graft to a child with acute myeloid leukemia.

This chain joins TRBV6-1 and TRBJ2-1, with TRBD2 identical over 10 bases. Germline trimming cut 8 bases from V and 0 bases from J; bases unmatched to any gene: 13. Germline-derived CDR1 and CDR2 are MNHNS and SASEGT. This CDR3 has 18 amino acids. The CDR3 sequence is CASGVFVSGGRSYNEQFF. The CDR3 DNA sequence: TGTGCCAGCGGTGTCTTTGTTAGCGGGGGGCGCTCCTACAATGAGCAGTTCTTC.

This clonotype was detected ten times or more. The chain uses TRBV7-2 and TRBJ1-3; 9 nucleotides agree with TRBD1. There are 17 residues in the CDR3. From germline, CDR1 is SGHTA and CDR2 FQGNSA. V lost 2 bases and J lost 4; bases outside the gene matches: 9. In nucleotides, the CDR3 is TGTGCCAGCAGCTTACCGTGGGGACAGGGATACGGAAACACCATATATTTT. It codes for CASSLPWGQGYGNTIYF.

This clonotype was observed a handful of times. The rearrangement uses TRBV7-2 and TRBJ1-5, with D possibly TRBD1 on 6 matching bases. This CDR3 contains 13 residues. V dropped 3 bases and J dropped 5 bases, with 8 bases sitting between them. The germline V gene encodes CDR1 SGHTA and CDR2 FQGNSA. CDR3 residues: CASSFGTYQPQHF. In DNA, the CDR3 is TGTGCCAGCAGCTTCGGGACATATCAGCCCCAGCATTTT.

This clonotype came up once. This sequence joins TRBV7-9 and TRBJ2-5; D is perhaps TRBD1 (6 bases). Looked up from germline, CDR1 is SEHNR and CDR2 is FQNEAQ (reference sequence). V lost 7 bases and J 2 bases, leaving 11 bases between the germline ends. The CDR3 has 13 amino acids. DNA for the CDR3: TGTGCCAGCACCAAGGACAGACAAGAGACCCAGTACTTC. Protein product: CASTKDRQETQYF.

This clonotype has only a few counts. The J gene is TRBJ1-4, the V gene TRBV20-1, with unresolved D. V was cut by 3 bases and J by 0 bases, with 17 bases left in between. This CDR3 has 17 amino acids. Germline V gives CDR1 DFQATT, CDR2 SNEGSKA (reference sequence). The CDR3 coding sequence is TGCAGTGCTAGTTTACTTGTCCGTCATGCAACTAATGAAAAACTGTTTTTT. It codes for CSASLLVRHATNEKLFF.

This chain links TRBV20-1 with TRBJ2-5; the match to TRBD2 covers 8 bases. From germline, CDR1 is DFQATT and CDR2 SNEGSKA (reference sequence). V dropped 4 bases and J dropped 2; count of bases not matched to a gene: 9. The CDR3 spans 15 residues. CDR3 protein: CSATPTSAIQETQYF. As DNA, the CDR3 is TGCAGTGCTACCCCGACTAGCGCCATTCAAGAGACCCAGTACTTC.

At least ten counts were recorded for this clonotype. The chain couples TRBV12-3 or TRBV12-4 to TRBJ2-1, with 7 bases lining up with TRBD2. CDR3 length equals 11 residues. V gave up 6 bases and J gave up 12 bases; unmatched junction bases: 5. The CDR3 region is CASSPAGWQFF. CDR3 DNA sequence: TGTGCCAGCAGCCCAGCGGGGTGGCAGTTCTTC.

This clonotype was seen more than once but under ten times. The chain carries TRBV5-8 and TRBJ2-3; D assignment may be TRBD1 or TRBD2 (6 bases each). The length of the CDR3 is 17 residues. Germline lookup yields CDR1 SGHTS and CDR2 YDEGEE. Trimming took 5 bases from V and 4 from J, leaving 23 bases between them. The CDR3 reads CASRRERTVGRADTQYF. The CDR3 DNA sequence: TGTGCCAGCAGACGGGAGAGGACAGTAGGTCGGGCAGATACGCAGTATTTT.

This clonotype came up a few times. The rearrangement uses TRBV12-3 or TRBV12-4 and TRBJ2-7; maybe TRBD2 (6 bases). The CDR3 runs 17 residues. V was cut by 0 bases and J by 2 bases, with 17 bases left in between. The DNA of the CDR3 is TGTGCCAGCAGTTTAGCGCGGGATGATTTCTGGCCCTACGAGCAGTACGTC. This gives the protein CASSLARDDFWPYEQYV.

This clonotype occurred many times. The chain recombines TRBV10-2 with TRBJ2-3; weak D call: TRBD1 (5 bases). Trimming left V 7 bases short and J 2 bases short, with 16 bases between. CDR1 WSHSY and CDR2 SAAADI come from the germline V gene. This CDR3 is built from 15 residues. DNA of the CDR3: TGCGCCAGCAAAACAAGGGGTCGTCACACAGATACGCAGTATTTT. Encoded protein: CASKTRGRHTDTQYF.

This clonotype was seen at least ten times. The chain couples TRBV20-1 to TRBJ1-1; D gene unclear. CDR1 and CDR2 (germline): DFQATT, SNEGSKA (reference sequence). This CDR3 is built from 13 residues. Trimming stripped 1 base from V and 1 base from J, with 7 bases between. The CDR3 DNA is TGCAGTGCTAGAGGACGGTCGAACACTGAAGCTTTCTTT. Amino acid sequence: CSARGRSNTEAFF.

Ten or more counts support this clonotype. The chain joins TRBV20-1 to TRBJ2-7, with a weak D call TRBD1 (7 bases). V dropped 4 bases and J dropped 4 bases, with 20 bases sitting between them. The V gene's germline CDR1 is DFQATT and CDR2 SNEGSKA (reference sequence). The CDR3 extends over 15 amino acids. Here the CDR3 DNA reads TGCAGTGCTAAATCTGGAGGAGGGGGCTTTTACGAGCAGTACTTC. It encodes CSAKSGGGGFYEQYF.

This clonotype was seen repeatedly, ten times or more. The rearrangement links TRBV7-2 to TRBJ2-1; D may be TRBD1 (6 bases). CDR3 length: 16 amino acids. The V gene lost 1 base and the J gene lost 2 bases, with 12 bases spanning the gap. Germline CDR1 and CDR2: SGHTA and FQGNSA. The CDR3 DNA reads as TGTGCCAGCAGCTTAGTGGCAGGGGATGCCTACAATGAGCAGTTCTTC. It specifies CASSLVAGDAYNEQFF. Drawing the rest from reference TRBV7-2 and TRBJ2-1, the complete variable domain is GAGVSQSPSNKVTEKGKDVELRCDPISGHTALYWYRQSLGQGLEFLIYFQGNSAPDKSGLPSDRFSAERTGGSVSTLTIQRTQQEDSAVYLCASSLVAGDAYNEQFFGPGTRLTVL.

This chain connects TRBV11-1 to TRBJ2-7; D is undetermined. This CDR3 is 15 amino acids long. The germline gives CDR1 SGHAT, CDR2 FQDESV (reference sequence). Trimming shortened V by 5 bases and J by 2 bases, and 16 bases separated the two germline ends. DNA for the CDR3: TGTGCCAGCAGCACAGAGGCTGTTCCTACCTACGAGCAGTACTTC. This codes for CASSTEAVPTYEQYF.

The V gene is TRBV7-9, the J gene TRBJ2-7; 9 nucleotides align to TRBD2. The junction had 12 bases not matched to a gene; V was cut back by 5 bases and J by 7 bases. This CDR3 has 15 amino acids. Germline CDR1 reads SEHNR; CDR2 reads FQNEAQ (reference sequence). CDR3 coding DNA: TGTGCCAGCAGCGCATTAGCGGGGGCCGCCGGGGAGCAGTACTTC. Protein product: CASSALAGAAGEQYF.

This clonotype was detected many times. The chain joins TRBV20-1 to TRBJ2-7, with TRBD2 as a possible D gene (5 bases). V lost 2 bases to trimming and J lost 2 bases, with 7 bases between them. The CDR3 totals 12 residues. CDR1 is DFQATT and CDR2 is SNEGSKA in the germline V gene (reference sequence). The CDR3 coding sequence is TGCAGTGCTAGAAGGGAGACCTACGAGCAGTACTTC. Translated: CSARRETYEQYF.

Comments on this clonotype: Since a much larger clone is just one base distant, this may be a read error. This rearrangement joins TRBV29-1 to TRBJ2-3; D is unresolved. V was shortened by 5 bases and J by 6 bases, with 9 bases between the two germline ends. The CDR3 contains 11 residues. Germline lookup yields CDR1 SQVTM and CDR2 ANQGSEA. The CDR3 region is CSVLTADTQYF. In DNA form, the CDR3 reads TGCAGCGTTTTGACGGCGGATACGCAGTATTTT.

This rearrangement joins TRBV15 to TRBJ2-7; possible D gene TRBD1, 6 bases. Germline V gives CDR1 LNHNV, CDR2 YYDKDF (reference sequence). The V end was cut by 0 bases, the J end by 3 bases, with 12 bases between. CDR3 length equals 15 residues. CDR3 loop: CATSRDTGCGYEQYF. In DNA, the CDR3 is TGTGCCACCAGCAGAGATACAGGGTGCGGCTACGAGCAGTACTTC.

This clonotype was counted a few times. The rearrangement uses TRBV12-3 or TRBV12-4 and TRBJ2-3; 7 nucleotides align to TRBD1. J lost 2 bases, V lost 3 bases, and 5 bases had no gene match. The CDR3 consists of 15 residues. CDR3 in amino acids: CASSFHGTVTDTQYF. Written as DNA, the CDR3 is TGTGCCAGCAGTTTCCACGGGACAGTCACAGATACGCAGTATTTT.

This clonotype was picked up many times. The genes are TRBV7-9 and TRBJ2-7; D remains unclear. The CDR3 length is 13 residues. V dropped 5 bases and J dropped 4 bases, with 12 bases sitting between them. Germline assignment: CDR1 SEHNR and CDR2 FQNEAQ (reference sequence). CDR3 protein: CASSLSVLYEQYF. CDR3 sequence (DNA): TGTGCCAGCAGCCTTTCGGTCCTGTACGAGCAGTACTTC.

The sample holds a few counts of this clonotype. V and J are TRBV2 and TRBJ1-5; D might be TRBD1 (6 bases). Germline assignment: CDR1 SNHLY and CDR2 FYNNEI. V gave up 4 bases and J gave up 4 bases, with 14 bases separating them. This CDR3 has 15 amino acids. The CDR3 sequence is CASSANRQANQPQHF. Here the CDR3 DNA reads TGTGCCAGCAGTGCTAATCGACAGGCAAATCAGCCCCAGCATTTT.

This clonotype was recorded a few times. The chain is built from TRBV7-2 and TRBJ2-3; 9 nucleotides match TRBD1. V gave up 6 bases and J gave up 7 bases; unmatched junction bases: 8. The CDR3 is 14 amino acids. The V gene's germline CDR1 is SGHTA and CDR2 FQGNSA. CDR3 nucleotides: TGTGCCAGCAGTCCTGACAGGGGGGGGAATACGCAGTATTTT. It specifies CASSPDRGGNTQYF.

This clonotype appeared many times. V and J are TRBV15 and TRBJ2-1; TRBD2 agrees at 12 bases. Germline V gives CDR1 LNHNV, CDR2 YYDKDF (reference sequence). V lost 5 bases, J lost 11 bases, and 7 bases stayed unmatched. There are 14 residues in the CDR3. The CDR3 region has the DNA TGTGCCACCAGCTCTGGACTAGCGGGGAGGAAGCAGTTCTTC. Its translation: CATSSGLAGRKQFF.

The genes are TRBV7-2 and TRBJ2-2, with TRBD2 matching over 10 bases. Germline trimming cut 2 bases from V and 7 bases from J; bases unmatched to any gene: 10. The CDR3 covers 17 residues. The germline gives CDR1 SGHTA, CDR2 FQGNSA. In DNA, the CDR3 is TGTGCCAGCAGCTTACCCATCCGAGTAGCGGGGGGCGGGGAGCTGTTTTTT. Its translation: CASSLPIRVAGGGELFF.

This clonotype has at least ten counts. The rearrangement links TRBV20-1 to TRBJ1-2, with D possibly TRBD1 on 5 matching bases. The CDR3 has 14 amino acids. V lost 6 bases, J lost 0 bases, and 14 bases lay in between. CDR1 DFQATT and CDR2 SNEGSKA come from the germline V gene (reference sequence). The CDR3 coding sequence is TGCAGTGCGGGGGGGGACTTTTCTAACTATGGCTACACCTTC. Its protein product is CSAGGDFSNYGYTF.

In its sample, this clonotype was seen a few times. The genes are TRBV3-1 and TRBJ2-2, with 9 bases aligning to TRBD1. Trimming removed 3 bases from V and 2 bases from J; junction bases left unmatched: 1. Germline V gene lookup returns CDR1 LGHDT and CDR2 YNNKEL (reference sequence). The CDR3 covers 15 residues. This CDR3 is CASSQTGGNTGELFF. The CDR3 DNA reads TGTGCCAGCAGCCAGACAGGGGGAAACACCGGGGAGCTGTTTTTT.

This chain links TRBV7-2 with TRBJ1-6; D gene unclear. The CDR3 is made up of 13 amino acids. Trimming stripped 1 base from V and 10 bases from J, with 8 bases between. Looked up from germline, CDR1 is SGHTA and CDR2 is FQGNSA. CDR3 DNA sequence: TGTGCCAGCAGCTTAGGCAGTTACTCACCCCTCCACTTT. Translation: CASSLGSYSPLHF.

DNA of the CDR3: TGTGCCAGCAGTTACTCCCCTCTAGCGGGAGTCGGGGAGCTGTTTTTT. It specifies CASSYSPLAGVGELFF. This chain joins TRBV6-5 and TRBJ2-2; 10 positions agree with TRBD2. This CDR3 contains 16 residues. Trimming removed 0 bases from V and 7 bases from J; junction bases left unmatched: 5. From germline, CDR1 is MNHEY and CDR2 SVGAGI.

The CDR3 sequence: CASSPQGLNSYEQYV. As DNA, the CDR3 is TGTGCCAGCTCACCTCAGGGTTTGAATTCCTACGAGCAGTACGTC. This chain uses TRBV18 with TRBJ2-7, with D possibly being TRBD1 (5 bases). This CDR3 contains 15 residues. V shed 3 bases and J shed 1 base, with 13 bases lying between them. Germline lookup yields CDR1 KGHSH and CDR2 LQKENI.

This clonotype was observed many times. A junction end diverges from the germline sequence, so it may reflect a read error. This chain joins TRBV12-3 or TRBV12-4 and TRBJ2-7; 7 nucleotides align to TRBD2. The CDR3 has 12 amino acids. The CDR3 DNA is TGTGCCAGCAGTTCGCTAGCGGTCGATAGGCACTTC. As protein: CASSSLAVDRHF.

This clonotype was seen many times. This chain joins TRBV20-1 and TRBJ2-7, with D possibly matching TRBD2 (5 bases). Germline V CDR1 and CDR2: DFQATT, SNEGSKA (reference sequence). This CDR3 is built from 11 residues. The V gene lost 3 bases and the J gene lost 4 bases, with 7 bases spanning the gap. The CDR3 here is CSARREYEQYV. As DNA, the CDR3 is TGCAGTGCTAGGAGGGAATACGAGCAGTACGTC.

The rearrangement uses TRBV11-2 and TRBJ2-3; 7 nucleotides agree with TRBD1. V lost 4 bases to trimming and J lost 3 bases; unmatched junction nucleotides: 10. The germline V gene has CDR1 SGHAT and CDR2 FQNNGV. CDR3 length: 16 amino acids. CDR3 sequence (DNA): TGTGCCAGCAGCTCTCCCGACAGGGACCTAACAGATACGCAGTATTTT. Amino acid sequence: CASSSPDRDLTDTQYF.